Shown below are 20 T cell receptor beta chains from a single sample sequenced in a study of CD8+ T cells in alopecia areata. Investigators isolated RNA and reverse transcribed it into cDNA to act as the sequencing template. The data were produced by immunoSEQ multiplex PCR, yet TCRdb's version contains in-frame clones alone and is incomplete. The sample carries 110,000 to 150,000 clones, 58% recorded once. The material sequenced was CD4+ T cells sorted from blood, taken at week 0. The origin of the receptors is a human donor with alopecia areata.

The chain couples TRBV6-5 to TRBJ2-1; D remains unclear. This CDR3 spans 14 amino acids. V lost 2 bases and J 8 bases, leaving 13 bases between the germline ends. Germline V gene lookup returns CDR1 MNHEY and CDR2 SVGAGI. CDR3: CASSYGRNKDEQFF. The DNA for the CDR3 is TGTGCCAGCAGTTACGGGCGTAACAAGGATGAGCAGTTCTTC.

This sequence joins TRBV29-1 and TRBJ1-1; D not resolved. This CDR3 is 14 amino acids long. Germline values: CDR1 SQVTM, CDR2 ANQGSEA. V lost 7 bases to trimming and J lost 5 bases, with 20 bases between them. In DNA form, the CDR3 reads TGCAGCGGGTGCGTAGGTGGGGAGCGAACTGAAGCTTTCTTT. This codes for CSGCVGGERTEAFF. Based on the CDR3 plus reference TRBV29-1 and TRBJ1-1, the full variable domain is SAVISQKPSRDICQRGTSLTIQCQVDSQVTMMFWYRQQPGQSLTLIATANQGSEATYESGFVIDKFPISRPNLTFSTLTVSNMSPEDSSIYLCSGCVGGERTEAFFGQGTRLTVV.

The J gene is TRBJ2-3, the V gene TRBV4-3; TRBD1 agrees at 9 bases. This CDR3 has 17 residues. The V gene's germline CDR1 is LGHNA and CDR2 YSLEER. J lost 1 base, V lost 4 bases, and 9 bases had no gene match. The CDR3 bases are TGCGCCAGCAGCCTCCGTTGGGGACAGGGAGGCACAGATACGCAGTATTTT. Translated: CASSLRWGQGGTDTQYF.

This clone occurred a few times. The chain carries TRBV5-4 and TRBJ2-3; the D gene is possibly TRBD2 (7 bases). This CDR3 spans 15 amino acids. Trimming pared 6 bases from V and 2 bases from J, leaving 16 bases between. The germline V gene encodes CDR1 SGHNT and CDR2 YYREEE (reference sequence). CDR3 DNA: TGTGCCAGCACCAGGGGAGGGGGTTTCACAGATACGCAGTATTTT. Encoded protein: CASTRGGGFTDTQYF.

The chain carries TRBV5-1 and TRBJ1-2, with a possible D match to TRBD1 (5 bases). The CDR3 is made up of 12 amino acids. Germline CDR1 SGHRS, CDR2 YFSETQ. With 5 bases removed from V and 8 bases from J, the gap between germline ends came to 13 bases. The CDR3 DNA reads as TGCGCCAGCAGGTCAGGGAATGACGGCTACACCTTC. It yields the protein CASRSGNDGYTF.

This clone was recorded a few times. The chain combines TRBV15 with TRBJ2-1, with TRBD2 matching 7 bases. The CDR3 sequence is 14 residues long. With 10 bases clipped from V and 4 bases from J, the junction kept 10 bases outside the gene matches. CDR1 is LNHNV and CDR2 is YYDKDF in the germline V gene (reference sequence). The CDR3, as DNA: TGTGCCATAAGCGGGGATGGCCATTACAATGAGCAGTTCTTC. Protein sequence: CAISGDGHYNEQFF.

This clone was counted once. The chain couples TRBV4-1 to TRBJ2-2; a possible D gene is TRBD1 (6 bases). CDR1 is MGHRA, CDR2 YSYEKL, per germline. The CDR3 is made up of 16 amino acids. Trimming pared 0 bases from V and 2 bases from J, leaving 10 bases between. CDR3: CASSQEWTANTGELFF. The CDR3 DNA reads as TGCGCCAGCAGCCAAGAGTGGACAGCTAACACCGGGGAGCTGTTTTTT.

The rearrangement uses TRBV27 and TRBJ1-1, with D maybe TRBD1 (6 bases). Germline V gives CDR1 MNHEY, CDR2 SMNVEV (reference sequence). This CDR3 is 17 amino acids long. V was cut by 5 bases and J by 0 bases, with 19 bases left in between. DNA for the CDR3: TGTGCCAGCAGTAGGGGACAACGCTTGGGGATGAACACTGAAGCTTTCTTT. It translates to CASSRGQRLGMNTEAFF.

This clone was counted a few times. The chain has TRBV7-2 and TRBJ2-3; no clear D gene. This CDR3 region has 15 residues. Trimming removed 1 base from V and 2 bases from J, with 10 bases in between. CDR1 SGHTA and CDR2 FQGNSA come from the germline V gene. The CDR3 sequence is CASSLGVAPTDTQYF. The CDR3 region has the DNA TGTGCCAGCAGCTTAGGGGTAGCACCCACAGATACGCAGTATTTT.

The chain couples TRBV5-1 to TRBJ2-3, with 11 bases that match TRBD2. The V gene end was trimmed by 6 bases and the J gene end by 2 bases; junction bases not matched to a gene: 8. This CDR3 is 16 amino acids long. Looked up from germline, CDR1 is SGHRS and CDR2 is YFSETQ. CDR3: CASMTSSGGLTDTQYF. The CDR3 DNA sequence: TGCGCCAGCATGACTTCTAGCGGGGGGCTCACAGATACGCAGTATTTT.

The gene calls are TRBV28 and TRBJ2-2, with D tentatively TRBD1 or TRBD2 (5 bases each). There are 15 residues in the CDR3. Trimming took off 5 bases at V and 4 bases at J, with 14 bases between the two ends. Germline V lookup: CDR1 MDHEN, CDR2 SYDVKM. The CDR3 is CASSPPGTSTGELFF. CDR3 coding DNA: TGTGCCAGCAGTCCCCCCGGGACCTCCACCGGGGAGCTGTTTTTT.

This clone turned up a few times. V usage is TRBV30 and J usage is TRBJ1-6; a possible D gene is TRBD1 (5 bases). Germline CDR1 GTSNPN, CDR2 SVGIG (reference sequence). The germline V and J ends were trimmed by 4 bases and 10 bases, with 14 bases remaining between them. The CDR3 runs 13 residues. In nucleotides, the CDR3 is TGTGCCTGGATGGCGAGGGGTTCATCACCCCTCCACTTT. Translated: CAWMARGSSPLHF.

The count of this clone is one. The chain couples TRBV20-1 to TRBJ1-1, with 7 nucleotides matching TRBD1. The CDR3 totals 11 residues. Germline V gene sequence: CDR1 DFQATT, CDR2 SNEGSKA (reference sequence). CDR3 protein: CRLQGGTEAFF. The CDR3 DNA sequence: TGCAGGCTGCAGGGGGGGACTGAAGCTTTCTTT.

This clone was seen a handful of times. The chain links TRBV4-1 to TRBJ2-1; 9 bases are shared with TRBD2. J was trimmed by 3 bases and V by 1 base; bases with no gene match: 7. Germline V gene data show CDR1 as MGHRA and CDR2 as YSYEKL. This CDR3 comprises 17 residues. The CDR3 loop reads CASSQGPTSGYYNEQFF. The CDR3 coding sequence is TGCGCCAGCAGCCAAGGTCCAACTAGCGGGTACTACAATGAGCAGTTCTTC.

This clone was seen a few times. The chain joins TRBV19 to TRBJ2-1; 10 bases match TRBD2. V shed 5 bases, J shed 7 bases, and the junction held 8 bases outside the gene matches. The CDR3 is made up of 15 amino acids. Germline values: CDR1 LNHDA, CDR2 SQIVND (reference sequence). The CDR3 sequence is CASSSPGLARNEQFF. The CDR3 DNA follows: TGTGCCAGTAGTTCTCCGGGACTAGCGAGGAATGAGCAGTTCTTC.

CDR3 coding DNA: TGCAGCGAGGGTGACTCTAAATGGGATACGCAGTATTTT. Translated: CSEGDSKWDTQYF. The chain is built from TRBV29-1 and TRBJ2-3; D call uncertain. The CDR3 spans 13 residues. The germline V gene encodes CDR1 SQVTM and CDR2 ANQGSEA. The V and J ends lost 7 bases and 6 bases respectively, with 17 bases between them.

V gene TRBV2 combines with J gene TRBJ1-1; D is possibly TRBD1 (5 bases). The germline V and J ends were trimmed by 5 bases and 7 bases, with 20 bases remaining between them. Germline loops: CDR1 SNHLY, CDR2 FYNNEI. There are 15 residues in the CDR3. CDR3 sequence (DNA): TGTGCCAGCAGTCCCAAGGGCAGGGACCTCATTGAAGCTTTCTTT. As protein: CASSPKGRDLIEAFF.

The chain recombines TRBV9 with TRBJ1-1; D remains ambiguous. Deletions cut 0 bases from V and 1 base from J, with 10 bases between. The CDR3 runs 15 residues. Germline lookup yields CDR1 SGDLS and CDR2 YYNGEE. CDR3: CASSVGPYPNTEAFF. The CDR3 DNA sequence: TGTGCCAGCAGCGTAGGACCCTACCCGAACACTGAAGCTTTCTTT.

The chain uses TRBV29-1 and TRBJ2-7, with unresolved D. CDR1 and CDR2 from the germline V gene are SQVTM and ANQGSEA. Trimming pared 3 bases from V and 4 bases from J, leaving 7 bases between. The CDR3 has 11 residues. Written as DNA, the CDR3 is TGCAGCGTTGAGGTACAGTACGAGCAGTACTTC. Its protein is CSVEVQYEQYF.

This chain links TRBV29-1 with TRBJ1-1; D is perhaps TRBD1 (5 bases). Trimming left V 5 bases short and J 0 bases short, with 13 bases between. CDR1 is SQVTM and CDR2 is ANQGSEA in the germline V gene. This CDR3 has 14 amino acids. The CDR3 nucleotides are TGCAGCGTTTCTAGGACAATGATGAACACTGAAGCTTTCTTT. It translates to CSVSRTMMNTEAFF.